This TCR beta chain is drawn from a study of shared clonotypes between healthy human individuals. In germline, CDR1 is KGHSH, CDR2 LQKENI. This CDR3 comprises 13 residues. The ends were cut back, 6 bases at V and 3 bases at J, with 12 bases in the middle. Profiled with immunoSEQ multiplex PCR; TCRdb holds only in-frame clones, not every one. This repertoire shows 2 million to 2.5 million clones, around 92% found once; its top ten account for 0.37%. The chain uses TRBV18 and TRBJ2-7; D is uncertain. The TCR comes from a man younger than 30 in good health. Some clones in this sample may be carry-over from other donors' samples. The sample taken for sequencing was naive CD4+ T cells from PBMCs. Subset meaning: CD45RA+ positively selected. CDR3 sequence (DNA): TGTGCCAGCTCCCCTTACAGCGACTACGAGCAGTACTTC. Translation gives CASSPYSDYEQYF.